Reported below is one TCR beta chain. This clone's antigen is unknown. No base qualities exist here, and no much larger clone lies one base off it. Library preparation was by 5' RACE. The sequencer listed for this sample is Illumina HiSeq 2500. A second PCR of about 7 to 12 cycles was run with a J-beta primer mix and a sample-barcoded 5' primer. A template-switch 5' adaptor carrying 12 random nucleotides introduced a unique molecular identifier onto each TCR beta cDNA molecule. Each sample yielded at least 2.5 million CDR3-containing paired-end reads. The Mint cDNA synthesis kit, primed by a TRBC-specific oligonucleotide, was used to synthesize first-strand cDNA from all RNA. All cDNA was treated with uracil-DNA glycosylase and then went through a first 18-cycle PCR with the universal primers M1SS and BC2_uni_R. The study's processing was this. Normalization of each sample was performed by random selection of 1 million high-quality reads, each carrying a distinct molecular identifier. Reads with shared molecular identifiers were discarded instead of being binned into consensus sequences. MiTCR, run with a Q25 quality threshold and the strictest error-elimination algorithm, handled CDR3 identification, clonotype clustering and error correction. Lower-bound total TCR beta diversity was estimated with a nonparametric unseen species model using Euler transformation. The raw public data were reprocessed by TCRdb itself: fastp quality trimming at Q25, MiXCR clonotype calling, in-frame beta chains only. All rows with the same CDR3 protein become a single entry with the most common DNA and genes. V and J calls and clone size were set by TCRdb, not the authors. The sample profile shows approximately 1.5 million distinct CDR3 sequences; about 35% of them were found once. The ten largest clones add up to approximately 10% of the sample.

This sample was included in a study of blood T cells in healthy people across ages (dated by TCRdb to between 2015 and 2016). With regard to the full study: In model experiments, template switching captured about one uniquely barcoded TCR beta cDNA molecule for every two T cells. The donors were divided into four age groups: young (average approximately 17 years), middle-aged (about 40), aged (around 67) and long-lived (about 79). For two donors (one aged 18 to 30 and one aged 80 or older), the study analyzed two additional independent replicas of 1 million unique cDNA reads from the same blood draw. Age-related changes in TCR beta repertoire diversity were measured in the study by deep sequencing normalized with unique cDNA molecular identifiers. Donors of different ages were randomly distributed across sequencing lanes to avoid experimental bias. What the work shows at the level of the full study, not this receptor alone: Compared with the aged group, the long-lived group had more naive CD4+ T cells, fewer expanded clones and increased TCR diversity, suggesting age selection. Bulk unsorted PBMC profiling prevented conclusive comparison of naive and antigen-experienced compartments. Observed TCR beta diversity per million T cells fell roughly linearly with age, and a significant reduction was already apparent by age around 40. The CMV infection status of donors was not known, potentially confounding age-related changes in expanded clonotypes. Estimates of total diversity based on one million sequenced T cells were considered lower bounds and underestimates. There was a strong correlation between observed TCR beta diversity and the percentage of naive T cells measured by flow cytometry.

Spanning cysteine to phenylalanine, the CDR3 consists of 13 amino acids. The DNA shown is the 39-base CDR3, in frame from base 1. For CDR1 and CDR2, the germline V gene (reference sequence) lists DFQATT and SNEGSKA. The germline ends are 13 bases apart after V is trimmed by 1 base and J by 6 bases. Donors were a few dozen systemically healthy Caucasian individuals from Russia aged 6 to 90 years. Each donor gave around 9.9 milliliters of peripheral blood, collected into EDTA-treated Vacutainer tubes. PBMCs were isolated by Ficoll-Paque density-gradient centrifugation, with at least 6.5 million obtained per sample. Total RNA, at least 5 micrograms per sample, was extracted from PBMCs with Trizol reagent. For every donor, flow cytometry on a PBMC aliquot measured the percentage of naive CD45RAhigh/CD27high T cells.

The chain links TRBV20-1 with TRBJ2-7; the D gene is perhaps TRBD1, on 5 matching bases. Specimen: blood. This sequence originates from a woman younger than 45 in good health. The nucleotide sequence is TGCAGTGCTAGAGCGCAGGGAACGGGCGAGCAGTACTTC. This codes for CSARAQGTGEQYF.